This T cell receptor (beta chain) was documented in a study of monozygotic twins with inflammatory bowel disease. TCRdb re-called the 5' RACE reads and gives one entry per CDR3 protein, without DNA. The sample includes around 450,000 distinct CDR3 sequences. The CDR3 has 17 residues. CDR1 and CDR2 (germline): SGHTA, FQGNSA. The sequencing input was blood. This receptor was obtained from a human donor with ulcerative colitis or Crohn's disease, or a healthy co-twin of an affected twin (not recorded which). J is TRBJ2-2 and V is TRBV7-2; TCRdb's D call of TRBD1 is untestable without DNA. CDR3 region: CASLGKKSRGPSGELFF.